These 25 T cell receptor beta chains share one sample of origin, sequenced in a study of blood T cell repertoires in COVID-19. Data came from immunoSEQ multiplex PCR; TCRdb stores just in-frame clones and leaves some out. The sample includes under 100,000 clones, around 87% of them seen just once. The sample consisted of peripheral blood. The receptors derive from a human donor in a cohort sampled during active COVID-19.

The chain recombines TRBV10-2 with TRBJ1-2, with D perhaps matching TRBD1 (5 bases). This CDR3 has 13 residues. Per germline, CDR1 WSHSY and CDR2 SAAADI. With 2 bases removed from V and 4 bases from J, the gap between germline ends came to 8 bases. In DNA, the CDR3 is TGCGCCAGCAGTGAGGACAGAACCTATGGCTACACCTTC. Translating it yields CASSEDRTYGYTF.

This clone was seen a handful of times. The chain's CDR3 is CASSSKGQTFYEQYF. The CDR3 DNA follows: TGTGCCAGCAGTTCAAAGGGACAGACCTTCTACGAGCAGTACTTC. The genes are TRBV6-5 and TRBJ2-7; 7 bases align to TRBD1. The CDR3 spans 15 residues. CDR1 is MNHEY and CDR2 is SVGAGI in the germline V gene. Trimming removed 4 bases from V and 3 bases from J; junction bases left unmatched: 9.

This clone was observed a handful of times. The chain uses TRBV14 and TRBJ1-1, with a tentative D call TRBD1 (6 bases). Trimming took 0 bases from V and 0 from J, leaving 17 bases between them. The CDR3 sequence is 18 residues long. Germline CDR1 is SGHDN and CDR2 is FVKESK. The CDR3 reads CASSQDTGHSNMNTEAFF. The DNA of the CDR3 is TGTGCCAGCAGCCAAGACACAGGGCACTCCAATATGAACACTGAAGCTTTCTTT. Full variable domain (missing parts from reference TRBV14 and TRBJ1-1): EAGVTQFPSHSVIEKGQTVTLRCDPISGHDNLYWYRRVMGKEIKFLLHFVKESKQDESGMPNNRFLAERTGGTYSTLKVQPAELEDSGVYFCASSQDTGHSNMNTEAFFGQGTRLTVV.

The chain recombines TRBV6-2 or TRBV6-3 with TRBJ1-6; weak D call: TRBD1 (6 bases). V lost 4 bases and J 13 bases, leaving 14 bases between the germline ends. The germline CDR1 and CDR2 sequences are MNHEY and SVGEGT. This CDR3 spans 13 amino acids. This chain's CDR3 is CASSSGQRWPLHF. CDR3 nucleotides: TGTGCCAGCAGTTCAGGACAGCGCTGGCCCCTCCACTTT.

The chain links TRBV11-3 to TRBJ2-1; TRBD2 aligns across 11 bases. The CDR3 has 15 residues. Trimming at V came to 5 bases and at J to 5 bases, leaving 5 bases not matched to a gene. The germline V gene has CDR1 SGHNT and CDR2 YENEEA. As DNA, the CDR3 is TGTGCCAGCAGCCGGGGACTAGCGGATCACAATGAGCAGTTCTTC. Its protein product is CASSRGLADHNEQFF.

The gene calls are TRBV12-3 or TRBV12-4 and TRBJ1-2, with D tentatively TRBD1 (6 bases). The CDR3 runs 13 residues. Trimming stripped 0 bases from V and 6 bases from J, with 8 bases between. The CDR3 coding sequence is TGTGCCAGCAGTTTAGCCAGGGGAGATGGCTACACCTTC. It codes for CASSLARGDGYTF.

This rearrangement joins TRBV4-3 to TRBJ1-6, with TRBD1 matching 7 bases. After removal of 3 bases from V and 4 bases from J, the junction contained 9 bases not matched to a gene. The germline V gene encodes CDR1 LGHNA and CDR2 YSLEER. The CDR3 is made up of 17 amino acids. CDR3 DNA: TGCGCCAGCAGCCAGTCGGGACAGACCACTTATAATTCACCCCTCCACTTT. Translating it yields CASSQSGQTTYNSPLHF.

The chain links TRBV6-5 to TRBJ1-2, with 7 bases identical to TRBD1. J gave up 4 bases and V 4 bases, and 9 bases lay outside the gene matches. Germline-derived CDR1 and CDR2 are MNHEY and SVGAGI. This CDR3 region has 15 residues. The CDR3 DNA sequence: TGTGCCAGCAGTTGGACAGGACGACTTCTCTATGGCTACACCTTC. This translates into CASSWTGRLLYGYTF.

DNA of the CDR3: TGTGCCAGCAGCCCAACCGGGGGGTCAGATACGCAGTATTTT. Protein sequence: CASSPTGGSDTQYF. The chain couples TRBV3-1 (or the pseudogene TRBV3-2) to TRBJ2-3; 7 nucleotides line up with TRBD2. This CDR3 has 14 residues. Germline assignment: CDR1 LGHDT and CDR2 YNNKEL (reference sequence). With 4 bases clipped from V and 4 bases from J, the junction kept 5 bases outside the gene matches.

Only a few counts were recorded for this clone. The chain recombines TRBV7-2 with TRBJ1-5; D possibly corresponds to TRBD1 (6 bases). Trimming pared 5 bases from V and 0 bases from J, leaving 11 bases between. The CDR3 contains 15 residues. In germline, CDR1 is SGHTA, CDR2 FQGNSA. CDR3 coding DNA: TGTGCCAGCAGCCTGACAGGTTTTAGCAATCAGCCCCAGCATTTT. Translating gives CASSLTGFSNQPQHF. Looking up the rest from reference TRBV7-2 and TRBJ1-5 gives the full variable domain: GAGVSQSPSNKVTEKGKDVELRCDPISGHTALYWYRQSLGQGLEFLIYFQGNSAPDKSGLPSDRFSAERTGGSVSTLTIQRTQQEDSAVYLCASSLTGFSNQPQHFGDGTRLSIL.

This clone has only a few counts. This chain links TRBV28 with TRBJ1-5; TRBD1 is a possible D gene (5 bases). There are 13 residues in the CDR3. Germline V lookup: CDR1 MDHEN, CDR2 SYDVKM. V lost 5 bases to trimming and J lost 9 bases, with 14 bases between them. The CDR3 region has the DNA TGTGCCAGCAGTGTTCAAACAGGTCGGCCCCAGCATTTT. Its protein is CASSVQTGRPQHF.

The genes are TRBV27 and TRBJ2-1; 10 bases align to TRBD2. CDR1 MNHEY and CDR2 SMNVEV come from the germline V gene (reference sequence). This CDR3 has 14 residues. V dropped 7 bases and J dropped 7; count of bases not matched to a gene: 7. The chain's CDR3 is CASTSPGLANEQFF. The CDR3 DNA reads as TGTGCCAGCACCTCCCCGGGACTAGCGAATGAGCAGTTCTTC.

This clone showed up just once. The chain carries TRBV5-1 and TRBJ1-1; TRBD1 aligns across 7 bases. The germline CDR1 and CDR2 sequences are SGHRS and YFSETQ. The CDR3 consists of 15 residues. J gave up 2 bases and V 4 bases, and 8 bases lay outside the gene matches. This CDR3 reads CASSPVGGGNTEAFF. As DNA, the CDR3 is TGCGCCAGCAGCCCCGTAGGGGGCGGAAACACTGAAGCTTTCTTT. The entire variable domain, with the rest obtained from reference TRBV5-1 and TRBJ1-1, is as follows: KAGVTQTPRYLIKTRGQQVTLSCSPISGHRSVSWYQQTPGQGLQFLFEYFSETQRNKGNFPGRFSGRQFSNSRSEMNVSTLELGDSALYLCASSPVGGGNTEAFFGQGTRLTVV.

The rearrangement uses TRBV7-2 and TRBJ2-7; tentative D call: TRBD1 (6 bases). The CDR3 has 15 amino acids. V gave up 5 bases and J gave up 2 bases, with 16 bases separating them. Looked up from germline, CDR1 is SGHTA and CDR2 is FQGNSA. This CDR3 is CASSPRTDGTYEQYF. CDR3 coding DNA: TGTGCCAGCAGCCCCAGGACAGACGGAACCTACGAGCAGTACTTC. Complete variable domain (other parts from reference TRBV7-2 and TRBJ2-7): GAGVSQSPSNKVTEKGKDVELRCDPISGHTALYWYRQSLGQGLEFLIYFQGNSAPDKSGLPSDRFSAERTGGSVSTLTIQRTQQEDSAVYLCASSPRTDGTYEQYFGPGTRLTVT.

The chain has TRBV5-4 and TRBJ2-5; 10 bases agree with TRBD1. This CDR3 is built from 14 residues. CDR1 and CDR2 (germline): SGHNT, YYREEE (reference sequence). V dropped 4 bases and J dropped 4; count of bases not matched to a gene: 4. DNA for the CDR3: TGTGCCAGCAGCGCTCGGACAGGGGGAGAGACCCAGTACTTC. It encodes CASSARTGGETQYF.

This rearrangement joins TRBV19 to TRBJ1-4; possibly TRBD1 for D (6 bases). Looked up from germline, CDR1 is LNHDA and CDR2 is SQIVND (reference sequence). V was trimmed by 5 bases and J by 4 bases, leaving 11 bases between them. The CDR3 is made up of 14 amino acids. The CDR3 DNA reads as TGTGCCAGTAGTTCGGACAGCCGTAATGAAAAACTGTTTTTT. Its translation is CASSSDSRNEKLFF.

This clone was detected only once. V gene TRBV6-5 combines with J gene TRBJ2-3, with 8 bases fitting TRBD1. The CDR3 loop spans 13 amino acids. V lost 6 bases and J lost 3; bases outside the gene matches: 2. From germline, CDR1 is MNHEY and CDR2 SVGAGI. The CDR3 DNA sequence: TGTGCCAGCAGACGGGACAGGACAGATACGCAGTATTTT. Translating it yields CASRRDRTDTQYF.

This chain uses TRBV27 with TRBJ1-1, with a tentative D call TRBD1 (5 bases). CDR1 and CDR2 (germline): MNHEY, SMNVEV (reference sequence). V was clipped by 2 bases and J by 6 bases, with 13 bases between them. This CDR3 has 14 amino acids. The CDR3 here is CASSLRQPPAEAFF. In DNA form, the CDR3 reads TGTGCCAGCAGTTTAAGACAGCCTCCGGCTGAAGCTTTCTTT.

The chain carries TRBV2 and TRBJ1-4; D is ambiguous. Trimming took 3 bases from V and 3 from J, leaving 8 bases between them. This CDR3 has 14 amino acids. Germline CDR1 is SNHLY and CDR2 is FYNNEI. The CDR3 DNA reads TGTGCCAGCAGTGAGGGCAACGCTAATGAAAAACTGTTTTTT. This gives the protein CASSEGNANEKLFF.

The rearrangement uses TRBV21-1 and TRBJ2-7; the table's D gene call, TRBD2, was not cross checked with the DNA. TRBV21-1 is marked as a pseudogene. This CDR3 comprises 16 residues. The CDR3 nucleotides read TGTGCCAGCAGCAAAGATTGGGCGGGGGGGCCTGGCGAGCAGTACTTC. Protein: CASSKDWAGGPGEQYF.

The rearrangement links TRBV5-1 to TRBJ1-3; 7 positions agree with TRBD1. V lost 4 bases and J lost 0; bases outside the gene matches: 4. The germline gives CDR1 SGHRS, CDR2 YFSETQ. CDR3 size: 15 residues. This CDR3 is CASSAGTDSGNTIYF. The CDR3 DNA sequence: TGCGCCAGCAGCGCGGGGACAGACTCTGGAAACACCATATATTTT.

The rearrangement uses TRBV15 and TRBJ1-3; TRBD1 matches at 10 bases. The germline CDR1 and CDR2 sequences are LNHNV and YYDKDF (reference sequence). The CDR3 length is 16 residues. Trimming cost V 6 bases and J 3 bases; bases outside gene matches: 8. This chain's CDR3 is CATSPQGTGVGNTIYF. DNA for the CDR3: TGTGCCACCAGTCCGCAGGGGACAGGGGTTGGAAACACCATATATTTT.

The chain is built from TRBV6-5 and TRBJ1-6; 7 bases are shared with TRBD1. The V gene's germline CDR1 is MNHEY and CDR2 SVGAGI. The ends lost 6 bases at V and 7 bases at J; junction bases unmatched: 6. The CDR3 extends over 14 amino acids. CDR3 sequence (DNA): TGTGCCAGCAGCGTCAAGACAGGGAATTCACCCCTCCACTTT. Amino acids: CASSVKTGNSPLHF.

CDR3 bases: TGCGCCAGCACCGATGGGGGGGACAGGGACTATGGCTACACCTTC. Translating gives CASTDGGDRDYGYTF. This sequence joins TRBV5-1 and TRBJ1-2; 9 bases align to TRBD1. The trim removed 6 bases at V and 3 bases at J, leaving 9 bases unmatched. Germline V lookup: CDR1 SGHRS, CDR2 YFSETQ. The CDR3 loop spans 15 amino acids.

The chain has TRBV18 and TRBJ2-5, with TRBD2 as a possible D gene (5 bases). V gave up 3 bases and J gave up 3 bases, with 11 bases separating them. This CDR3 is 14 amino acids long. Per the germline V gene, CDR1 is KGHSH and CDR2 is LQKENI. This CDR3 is CASSPRRAEETQYF. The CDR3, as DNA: TGTGCCAGCTCACCGCGGCGGGCCGAAGAGACCCAGTACTTC.